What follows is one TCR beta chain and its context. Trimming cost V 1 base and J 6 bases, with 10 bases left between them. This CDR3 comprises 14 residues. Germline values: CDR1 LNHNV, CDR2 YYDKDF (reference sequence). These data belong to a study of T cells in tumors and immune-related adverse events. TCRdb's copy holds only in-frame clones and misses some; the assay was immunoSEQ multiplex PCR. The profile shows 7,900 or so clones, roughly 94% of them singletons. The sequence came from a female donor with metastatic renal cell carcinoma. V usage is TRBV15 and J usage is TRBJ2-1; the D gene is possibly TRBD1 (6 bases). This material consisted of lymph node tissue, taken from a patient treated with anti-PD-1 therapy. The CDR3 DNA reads TGTGCCACCAGCAGAGGGACAGAATCCAATGAGCAGTTCTTC. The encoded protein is CATSRGTESNEQFF.